A selection of T cell receptor beta chains follows, all from one sample in a study of blood T cell repertoires in COVID-19. Profiling relied on immunoSEQ multiplex PCR, and the TCRdb table lists in-frame clones only, not all of them. Of 250,000 to 350,000 clones detected, about nine tenths appear once; the ten largest clones hold more than 8.5%. Sequencing was done on a sample of PBMCs or T cells enriched from blood (not recorded which). Receptors originate from a woman younger than 35 who had recovered from COVID-19. Each CDR3 is given with its conserved first and last residue. A D gene is named only where the DNA matches it firmly. Where a row states a size, it is once, few, many or the class of an expanded clone; other rows omit it.

J | D | V | size | CDR3 | DNA
TRBJ1-6 | TRBD1 | TRBV14 | - | CASNTGAGSPLHF | TGTGCCAGCAATACAGGGGCTGGTTCACCCCTCCACTTT
TRBJ1-1 | - | TRBV9 | - | CASSVAPPGVHTEAFF | TGTGCCAGCAGCGTAGCTCCCCCCGGGGTTCACACTGAAGCTTTCTTT
TRBJ1-1 | - | TRBV7-8 | - | CASSSGPMNTEAFF | TGTGCCAGCAGCAGCGGACCGATGAACACTGAAGCTTTCTTT
TRBJ2-2 | - | TRBV24-1 | medium-sized | CATSATGLAGELFF | TGTGCCACCAGTGCAACAGGGTTGGCCGGGGAGCTGTTTTTT
TRBJ1-2 | - | TRBV6-5 | - | CASDRGLNYGYTF | TGTGCCAGCGACAGAGGACTAAACTATGGCTACACCTTC
TRBJ2-5 | TRBD1 | TRBV5-6 | - | CASSFGQGMETQYF | TGTGCCAGCAGCTTTGGACAGGGCATGGAGACCCAGTACTTC
TRBJ2-2 | TRBD2 | TRBV7-8 | - | CASSAIAGGTGELFF | TGTGCCAGCAGCGCGATAGCGGGAGGCACCGGGGAGCTGTTTTTT
TRBJ1-1 | - | TRBV3-1/TRBV3-2 | - | CASSQDAARGRVAFF | TGTGCCAGCAGCCAAGATGCGGCAAGGGGTAGGGTGGCTTTCTTT
TRBJ2-7 | - | TRBV4-3 | - | CASSQGSTLGTATYEQYF | TGCGCCAGCAGCCAAGGATCTACGTTGGGCACGGCGACCTACGAGCAGTACTTC
TRBJ1-5 | TRBD1 | TRBV19 | - | CASSILLAGGNQPQHF | TGTGCCAGTAGTATACTTCTGGCAGGGGGAAATCAGCCCCAGCATTTT
TRBJ1-2 | TRBD1 | TRBV28 | once | CASRQGGDYGYTF | TGTGCCAGCCGACAGGGGGGGGACTATGGCTACACCTTC
TRBJ1-2 | TRBD1 | TRBV9 | once | CASSVGTGVPFYGYTF | TGTGCCAGCAGCGTAGGCACAGGGGTTCCTTTCTATGGCTACACCTTC
TRBJ1-2 | TRBD1 | TRBV14 | few | CASSLWDRQDGYTF | TGTGCCAGCAGCCTTTGGGACAGGCAGGATGGCTACACCTTC
TRBJ1-1 | TRBD1 | TRBV5-1 | - | CASSWGDRDRRNTEAFF | TGCGCCAGCAGCTGGGGGGACCGGGACAGGAGGAACACTGAAGCTTTCTTT
TRBJ1-1 | TRBD1 | TRBV7-6 | - | CASSPWTGGMNTEAFF | TGTGCCAGCAGCCCATGGACAGGGGGGATGAACACTGAAGCTTTCTTT
TRBJ2-2 | - | TRBV4-1 | - | CASSQDGAGRGNTGELFF | TGCGCCAGCAGCCAAGATGGGGCGGGGCGCGGGAACACCGGGGAGCTGTTTTTT
TRBJ2-7 | - | TRBV28 | - | CASSLVNRQSEQYF | TGTGCCAGCAGTTTAGTGAACAGACAAAGCGAGCAGTACTTC
TRBJ1-5 | - | TRBV19 | - | CASSMMAAGSQPQHF | TGTGCCAGTAGTATGATGGCGGCGGGGAGTCAGCCCCAGCATTTT
TRBJ1-2 | TRBD1 | TRBV18 | - | CASSPPSRQGARTF | TGTGCCAGCTCACCACCGTCGAGACAGGGGGCGCGCACCTTC
TRBJ1-5 | TRBD1 | TRBV19 | - | CASAGTALNQPQHF | TGTGCCAGCGCCGGGACAGCGCTCAATCAGCCCCAGCATTTT
TRBJ1-3 | TRBD1 | TRBV7-9 | - | CASSETGGGNTIYF | TGTGCCAGCAGCGAAACAGGGGGCGGAAACACCATATATTTT
TRBJ2-3 | TRBD2 | TRBV2 | - | CASSDSGLAGHYTDTQYF | TGTGCCAGCAGTGATAGTGGACTAGCGGGGCATTACACAGATACGCAGTATTTT
TRBJ2-7 | - | TRBV28 | once | CASSKDTYEQYF | TGTGCCAGCAGCAAAGACACCTACGAGCAGTACTTC
TRBJ1-3 | - | TRBV2 | - | CASSTGDGGNTIYF | TGTGCCAGCAGTACAGGAGACGGGGGAAACACCATATATTTT
TRBJ1-1 | TRBD1 | TRBV6-5 | - | CASSRTGAGSAFF | TGTGCCAGCAGCCGGACAGGGGCCGGGAGTGCTTTCTTT
TRBJ2-5 | TRBD2 | TRBV4-2 | - | CASSQVGLAGAETQYF | TGTGCCAGCAGCCAGGTGGGACTAGCGGGGGCCGAGACCCAGTACTTC
TRBJ1-3 | - | TRBV5-6 | - | CASSPYLAGPEAGNTIYF | TGTGCCAGCAGCCCCTACCTGGCAGGGCCCGAAGCTGGAAACACCATATATTTT
TRBJ1-1 | - | TRBV27 | - | CASRNTGRGNTEAFF | TGTGCCAGCAGAAACACGGGTAGGGGGAACACTGAAGCTTTCTTT
TRBJ1-1 | - | TRBV4-2 | few | CASSQDNGMNTEAFF | TGTGCCAGCAGCCAAGACAACGGTATGAACACTGAAGCTTTCTTT
TRBJ2-3 | TRBD1 | TRBV19 | - | CASSIKGAAPDTQYF | TGTGCCAGTAGTATCAAGGGGGCGGCCCCAGATACGCAGTATTTT